This note documents a single TCR beta chain sequence. Its target is not known. The treatment here: over 15 received Ad26.COV2.S at low or high dose, single or two shots; five or six received placebo; per-sample allocation not given. Sampling took place 63 days after the first vaccine or placebo injection. Assay: immunoSEQ multiplex PCR; the TCRdb copy retains only in-frame clones and omits some. Found here are a few hundred thousand clones, 83% of them singletons; the top ten hold around 7%. The record originates from a study of Ad26.COV2.S vaccination and SARS-CoV-2 variants. The overall study: Doses of Ad26.COV2.S were injected into muscle once or twice, 56 days apart.

Broader study findings: Compared with placebo recipients, vaccine recipients had higher spike-specific TCR breadth. Similar non-spike TCR breadth was seen in vaccine and placebo recipients.

Per germline, CDR1 LNHDA and CDR2 SQIVND (reference sequence). The CDR3 spans 15 residues. The junction had 9 bases not matched to a gene; V was cut back by 5 bases and J by 3 bases. This specimen consisted of peripheral blood, obtained in a trial of Ad26.COV2.S vaccine versus placebo. The chain recombines TRBV19 with TRBJ1-1, with 7 bases that match TRBD1. The source is a person between 18 and 60 years old who received the Ad26.COV2.S COVID-19 vaccine or a placebo. CDR3 in DNA: TGTGCCAGTAGTCCACGGGACAGTGGCTACACTGAAGCTTTCTTT. The encoded protein is CASSPRDSGYTEAFF.